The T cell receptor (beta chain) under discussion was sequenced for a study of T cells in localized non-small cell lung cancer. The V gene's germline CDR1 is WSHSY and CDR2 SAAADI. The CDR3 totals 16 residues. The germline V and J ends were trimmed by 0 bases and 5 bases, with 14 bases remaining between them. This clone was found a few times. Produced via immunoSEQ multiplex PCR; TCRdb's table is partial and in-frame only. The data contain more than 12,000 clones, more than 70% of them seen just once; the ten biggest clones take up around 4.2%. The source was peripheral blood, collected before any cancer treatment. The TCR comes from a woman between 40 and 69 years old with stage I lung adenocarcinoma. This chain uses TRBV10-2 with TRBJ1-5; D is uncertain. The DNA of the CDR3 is TGCGCCAGCAGTGAGTCATACCGGGCCGCGCATCAGCCCCAGCATTTT. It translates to CASSESYRAAHQPQHF.